This T cell receptor (beta chain) was sequenced during a study of blood T cell repertoires in COVID-19. Study at large: Collection of acute and convalescent COVID-19 samples took place in the United States, Italy and Spain. T cells, B-cell-depleted T cells, or PBMCs provided the cDNA or gDNA that served as material.

This CDR3 is 12 amino acids long. Looked up from germline, CDR1 is SGHAT and CDR2 is FQDESV (reference sequence). The V gene lost 2 bases and the J gene lost 5 bases, with 7 bases spanning the gap. In the study's own analysis: Amplifying reference gene primers gave estimates of nucleated cell counts. TCRdb keeps only in-frame clones here, not all; method: immunoSEQ multiplex PCR. Clonal size and the V and J genes are those of that table, whereas D and trimming came from the DNA. This table holds 150,000 to 200,000 clones, 70% to 90% found once. The sequenced material came from peripheral blood. The chain carries TRBV11-1 and TRBJ2-7; no firm D call. The source of this sequence is a human donor with active or convalescent COVID-19. The donor label of this sample is uncertain. CDR3 sequence (DNA): TGTGCCAGCAGCTTATTTACAAACGAGCAGTACTTC. It yields the protein CASSLFTNEQYF.